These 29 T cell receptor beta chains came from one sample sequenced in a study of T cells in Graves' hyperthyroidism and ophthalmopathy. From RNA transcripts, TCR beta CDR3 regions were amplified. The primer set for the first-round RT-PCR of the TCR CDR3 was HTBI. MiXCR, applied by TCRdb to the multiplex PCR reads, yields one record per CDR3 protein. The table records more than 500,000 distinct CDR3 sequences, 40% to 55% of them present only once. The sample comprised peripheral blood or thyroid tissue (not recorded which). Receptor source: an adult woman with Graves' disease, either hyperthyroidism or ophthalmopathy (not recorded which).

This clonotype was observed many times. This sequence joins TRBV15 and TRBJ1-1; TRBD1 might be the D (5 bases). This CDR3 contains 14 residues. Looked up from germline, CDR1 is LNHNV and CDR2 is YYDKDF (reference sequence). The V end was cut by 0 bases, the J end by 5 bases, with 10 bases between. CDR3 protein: CATSREGERTEAFF. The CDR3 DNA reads TGTGCCACCAGCAGAGAAGGGGAACGGACTGAAGCTTTCTTT.

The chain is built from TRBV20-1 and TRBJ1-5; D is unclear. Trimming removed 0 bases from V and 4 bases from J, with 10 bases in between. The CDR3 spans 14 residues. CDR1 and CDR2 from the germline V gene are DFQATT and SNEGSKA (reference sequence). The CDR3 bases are TGCAGTGCTAGAGATACGGACGGGAATCAGCCCCAGCATTTT. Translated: CSARDTDGNQPQHF.

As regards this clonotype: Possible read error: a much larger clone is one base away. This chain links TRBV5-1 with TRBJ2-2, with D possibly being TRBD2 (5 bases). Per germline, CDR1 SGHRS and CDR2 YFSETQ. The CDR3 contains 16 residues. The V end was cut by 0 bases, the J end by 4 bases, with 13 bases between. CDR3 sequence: CASSLGVSATTGELFF. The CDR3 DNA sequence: TGCGCCAGCAGCTTGGGGGTTAGCGCCACCACCGGGGAGCTGTTTTTT.

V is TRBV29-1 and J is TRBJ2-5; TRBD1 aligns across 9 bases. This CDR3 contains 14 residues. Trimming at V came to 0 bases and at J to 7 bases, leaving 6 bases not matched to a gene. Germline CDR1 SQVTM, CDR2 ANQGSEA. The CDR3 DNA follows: TGCAGCGTTGAAGAACAGGGGGCGTACGGGACCCAGTACTTC. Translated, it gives CSVEEQGAYGTQYF.

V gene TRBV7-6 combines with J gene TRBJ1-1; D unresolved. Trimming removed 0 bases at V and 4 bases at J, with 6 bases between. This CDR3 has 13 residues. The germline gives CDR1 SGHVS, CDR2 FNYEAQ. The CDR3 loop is CASSLAGLTEAFF. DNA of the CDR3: TGTGCCAGCAGCTTAGCGGGCCTCACTGAAGCTTTCTTT.

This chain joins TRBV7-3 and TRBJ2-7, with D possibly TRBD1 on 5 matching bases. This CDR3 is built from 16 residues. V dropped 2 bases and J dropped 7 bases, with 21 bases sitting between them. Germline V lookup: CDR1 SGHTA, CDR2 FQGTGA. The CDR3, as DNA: TGTGCCAGCAGCTTAGGCTTCCAGGGCGCAACCTTGGAGCAGTACTTC. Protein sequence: CASSLGFQGATLEQYF.

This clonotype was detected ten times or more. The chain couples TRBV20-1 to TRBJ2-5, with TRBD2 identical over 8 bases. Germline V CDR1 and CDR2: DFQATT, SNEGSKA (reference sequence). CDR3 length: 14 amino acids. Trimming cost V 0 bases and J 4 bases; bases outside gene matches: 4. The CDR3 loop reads CSARDGLAGETQYF. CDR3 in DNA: TGCAGTGCTAGAGATGGGCTAGCGGGAGAGACCCAGTACTTC.

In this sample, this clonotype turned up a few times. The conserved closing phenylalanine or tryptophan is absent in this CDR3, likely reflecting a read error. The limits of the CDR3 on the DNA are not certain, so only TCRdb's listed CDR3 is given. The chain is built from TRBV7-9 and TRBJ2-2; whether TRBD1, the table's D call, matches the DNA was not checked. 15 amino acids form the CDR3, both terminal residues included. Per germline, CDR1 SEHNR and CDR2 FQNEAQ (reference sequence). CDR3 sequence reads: CASSLGDDEHRGAVV.

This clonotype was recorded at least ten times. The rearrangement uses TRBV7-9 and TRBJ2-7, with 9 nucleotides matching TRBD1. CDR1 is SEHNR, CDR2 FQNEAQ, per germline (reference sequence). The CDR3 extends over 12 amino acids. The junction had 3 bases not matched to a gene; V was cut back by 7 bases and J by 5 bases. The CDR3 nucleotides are TGTGCCAGCATGGACAGGGGCGACGAGCAGTACTTC. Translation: CASMDRGDEQYF.

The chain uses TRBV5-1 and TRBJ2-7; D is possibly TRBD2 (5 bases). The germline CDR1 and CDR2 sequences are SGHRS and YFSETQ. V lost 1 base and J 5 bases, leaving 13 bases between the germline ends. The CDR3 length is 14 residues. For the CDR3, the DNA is TGCGCCAGCAGCTTGCCCCTCGGAGGCCACGAGCAGTACTTC. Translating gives CASSLPLGGHEQYF.

The CDR3: CSGRGGGTQHF. In DNA form, the CDR3 reads TGCAGTGGTAGGGGCGGGGGGACCCAGCATTTT. This chain connects TRBV20-1 to TRBJ1-5; the D gene is possibly TRBD1 (5 bases). The CDR3 runs 11 residues. Trimming removed 7 bases from V and 11 bases from J, with 15 bases in between. Germline V lookup: CDR1 DFQATT, CDR2 SNEGSKA (reference sequence).

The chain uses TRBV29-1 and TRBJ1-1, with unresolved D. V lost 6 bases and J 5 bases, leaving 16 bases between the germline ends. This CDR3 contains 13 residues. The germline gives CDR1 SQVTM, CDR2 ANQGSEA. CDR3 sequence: CSVTTWVRTEAFF. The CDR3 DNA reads TGCAGCGTCACAACTTGGGTAAGGACTGAAGCTTTCTTT.

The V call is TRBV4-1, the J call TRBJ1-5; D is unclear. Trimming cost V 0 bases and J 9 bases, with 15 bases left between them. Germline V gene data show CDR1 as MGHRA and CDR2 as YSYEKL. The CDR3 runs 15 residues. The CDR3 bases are TGCGCCAGCAGCCAAGATCCAGCAGGATACCTGCCCCAGCATTTT. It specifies CASSQDPAGYLPQHF.

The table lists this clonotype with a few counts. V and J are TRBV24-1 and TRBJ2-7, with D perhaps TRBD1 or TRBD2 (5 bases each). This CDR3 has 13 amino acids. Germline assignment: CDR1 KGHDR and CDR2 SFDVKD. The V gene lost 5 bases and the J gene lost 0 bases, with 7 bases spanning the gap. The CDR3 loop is CATSGDVSYEQYF. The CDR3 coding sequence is TGTGCCACCAGTGGGGACGTCTCCTACGAGCAGTACTTC.

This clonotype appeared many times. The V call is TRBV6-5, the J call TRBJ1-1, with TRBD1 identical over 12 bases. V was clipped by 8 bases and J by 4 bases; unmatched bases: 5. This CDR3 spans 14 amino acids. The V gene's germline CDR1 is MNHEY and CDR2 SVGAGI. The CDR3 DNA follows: TGTGCCAGCGGGACAGGGGGCTTGGGCACTGAAGCTTTCTTT. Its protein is CASGTGGLGTEAFF.

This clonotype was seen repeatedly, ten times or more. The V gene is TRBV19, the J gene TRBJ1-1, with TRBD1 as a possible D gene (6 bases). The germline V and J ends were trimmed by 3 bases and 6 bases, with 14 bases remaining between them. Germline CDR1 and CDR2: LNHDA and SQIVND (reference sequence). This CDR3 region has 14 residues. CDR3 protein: CASSIQGSIAEAFF. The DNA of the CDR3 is TGTGCCAGTAGTATCCAGGGGTCAATAGCTGAAGCTTTCTTT.

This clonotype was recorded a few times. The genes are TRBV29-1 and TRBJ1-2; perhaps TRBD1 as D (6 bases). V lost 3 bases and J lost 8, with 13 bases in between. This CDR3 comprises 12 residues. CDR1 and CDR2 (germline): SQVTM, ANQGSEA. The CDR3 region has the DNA TGCAGCGTTGACGCAGGGGCTATAGGCTACACCTTC. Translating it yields CSVDAGAIGYTF.

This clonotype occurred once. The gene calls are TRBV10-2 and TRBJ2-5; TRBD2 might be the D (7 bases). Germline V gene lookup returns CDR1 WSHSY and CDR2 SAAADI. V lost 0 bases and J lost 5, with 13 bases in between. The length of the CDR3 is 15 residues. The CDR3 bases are TGCGCCAGCAGTGAGTCGAGGGGGGGCTTTGAGACCCAGTACTTC. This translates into CASSESRGGFETQYF.

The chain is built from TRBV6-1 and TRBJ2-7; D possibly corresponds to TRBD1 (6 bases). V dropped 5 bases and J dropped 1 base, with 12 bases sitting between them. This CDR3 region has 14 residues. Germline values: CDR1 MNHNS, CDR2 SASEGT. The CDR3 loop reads CASSKRTVSYEQYF. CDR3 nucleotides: TGTGCCAGCAGTAAGCGGACAGTATCCTACGAGCAGTACTTC.

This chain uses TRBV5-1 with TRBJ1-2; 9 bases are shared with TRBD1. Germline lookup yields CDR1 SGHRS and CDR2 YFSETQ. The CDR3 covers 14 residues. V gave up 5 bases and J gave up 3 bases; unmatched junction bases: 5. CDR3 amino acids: CASRGDRADYGYTF. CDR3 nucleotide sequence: TGCGCCAGCAGGGGGGACAGGGCGGACTATGGCTACACCTTC.

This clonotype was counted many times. CDR3 sequence reads: CASSLAGTGNEKLFF. CDR3 in DNA: TGCGCCAGCAGCTTGGCCGGGACAGGGAATGAAAAACTGTTTTTT. The rearrangement joins TRBV5-1 to TRBJ1-4; TRBD1 matches at 9 bases. V dropped 0 bases and J dropped 5; count of bases not matched to a gene: 2. This CDR3 is 15 amino acids long. Germline-derived CDR1 and CDR2 are SGHRS and YFSETQ.

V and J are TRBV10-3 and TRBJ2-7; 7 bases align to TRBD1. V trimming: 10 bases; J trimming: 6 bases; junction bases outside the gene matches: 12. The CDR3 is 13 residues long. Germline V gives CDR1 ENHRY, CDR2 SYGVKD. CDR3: CASRGFRVGEQYF. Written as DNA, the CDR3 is TGTGCCAGCAGGGGGTTCCGGGTTGGCGAGCAGTACTTC.

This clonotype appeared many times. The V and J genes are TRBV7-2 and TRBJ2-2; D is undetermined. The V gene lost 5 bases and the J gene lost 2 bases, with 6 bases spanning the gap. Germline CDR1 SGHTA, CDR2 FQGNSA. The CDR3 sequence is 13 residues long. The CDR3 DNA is TGTGCCAGCAGCGCGCCAAACACCGGGGAGCTGTTTTTT. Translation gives CASSAPNTGELFF.

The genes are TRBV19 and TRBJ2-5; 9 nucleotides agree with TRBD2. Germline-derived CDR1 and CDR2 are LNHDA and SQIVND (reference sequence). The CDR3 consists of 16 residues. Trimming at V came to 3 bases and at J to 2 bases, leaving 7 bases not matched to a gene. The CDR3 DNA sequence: TGTGCCAGTAGTATTTGGCCCAGCGGGGGGCAAGAGACCCAGTACTTC. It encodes CASSIWPSGGQETQYF.

CDR3 DNA sequence: TGTGCCACCAGTGATTCGGTCGGCGGGCCCTACGAGCAGTACTTC. Protein product: CATSDSVGGPYEQYF. The chain recombines TRBV24-1 with TRBJ2-7; D is possibly TRBD2 (5 bases). Trimming removed 2 bases at V and 2 bases at J, with 12 bases between. Looked up from germline, CDR1 is KGHDR and CDR2 is SFDVKD. This CDR3 is 15 amino acids long.

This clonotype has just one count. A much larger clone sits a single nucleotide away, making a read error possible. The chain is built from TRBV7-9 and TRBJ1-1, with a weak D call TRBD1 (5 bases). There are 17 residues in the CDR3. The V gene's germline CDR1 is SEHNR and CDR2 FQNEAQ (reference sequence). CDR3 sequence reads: CASSLGPGLGRGGGASF. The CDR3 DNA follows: TGTGCCAGCAGCTTGGGGCCGGGTTTGGGGCGCGGCGGAGGAGCTTCCTTT.

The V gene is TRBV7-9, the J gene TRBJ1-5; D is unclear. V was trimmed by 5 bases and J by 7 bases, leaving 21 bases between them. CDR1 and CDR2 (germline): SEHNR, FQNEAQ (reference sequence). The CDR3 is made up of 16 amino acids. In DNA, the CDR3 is TGTGCCAGCAGCCCCCCTAGCGGGGATTACGAGCAGCCCCAGCATTTT. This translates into CASSPPSGDYEQPQHF.

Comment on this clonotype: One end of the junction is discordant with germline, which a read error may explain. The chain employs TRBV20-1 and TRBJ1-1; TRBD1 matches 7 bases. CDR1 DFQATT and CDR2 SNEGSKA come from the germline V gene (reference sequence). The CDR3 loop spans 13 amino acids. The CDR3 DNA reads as TGCAGTGCTCTGACAGGGAGTAAGACTGAAGTTTTCTTT. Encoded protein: CSALTGSKTEVFF.

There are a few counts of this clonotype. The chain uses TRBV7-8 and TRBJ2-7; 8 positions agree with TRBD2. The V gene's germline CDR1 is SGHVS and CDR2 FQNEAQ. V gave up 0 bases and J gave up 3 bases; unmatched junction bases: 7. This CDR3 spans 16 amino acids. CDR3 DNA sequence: TGTGCCAGCAGCTTAGCCCTAAGCGGGAGCTACTACGAGCAGTACTTC. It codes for CASSLALSGSYYEQYF.